The 16 T cell receptor beta chains in this list originate from one sample, sequenced in a study of radiotherapy plus CTLA-4 blockade in lung cancer. The assay was immunoSEQ multiplex PCR, and TCRdb's table has in-frame clones only and misses some. Of fewer than 100,000 clones in the sample, about 78% were seen once. The source material was peripheral blood, sampled from a patient treated with radiotherapy plus ipilimumab. These TCRs come from a human donor with non-small cell lung cancer whose response to radiotherapy plus ipilimumab could not be evaluated. Some clones in this sample may be carry-over from other donors' samples.

CDR3 loop: CASSPQGAHGNTIYF. The CDR3, as DNA: TGTGCCAGCAGCCCTCAGGGGGCGCATGGAAACACCATATATTTT. The chain has TRBV28 and TRBJ1-3; 8 nucleotides match TRBD1. The germline CDR1 and CDR2 sequences are MDHEN and SYDVKM. The junction had 7 bases not matched to a gene; V was cut back by 6 bases and J by 3 bases. This CDR3 is built from 15 residues.

V usage is TRBV5-1 and J usage is TRBJ1-2; no definite D call. Germline values: CDR1 SGHRS, CDR2 YFSETQ. Trimming shortened V by 4 bases and J by 0 bases, and 13 bases separated the two germline ends. CDR3 length equals 15 residues. DNA of the CDR3: TGCGCCAGCAGCCTAGGACGGGGAGCTAACTATGGCTACACCTTC. Amino acids: CASSLGRGANYGYTF.

V and J are TRBV28 and TRBJ1-4, with 8 bases lining up with TRBD1. V lost 5 bases and J lost 7; bases outside the gene matches: 12. The CDR3 contains 16 residues. The germline CDR1 and CDR2 sequences are MDHEN and SYDVKM. CDR3 bases: TGTGCCAGCAGTGGGGACCTCAGGGGGCGGTCTGAAAAACTGTTTTTT. It is translated as CASSGDLRGRSEKLFF.

The sample holds a few counts of this clone. The V gene is TRBV7-9, the J gene TRBJ2-7; TRBD1 might be the D (5 bases). V dropped 4 bases and J dropped 5 bases, with 12 bases sitting between them. The CDR3 is made up of 13 amino acids. CDR1 and CDR2 from the germline V gene are SEHNR and FQNEAQ (reference sequence). The CDR3 loop reads CASSSVPRDEQYF. As DNA, the CDR3 is TGTGCCAGCAGCTCAGTCCCCAGGGACGAGCAGTACTTC.

The table lists this clone with a few counts. V gene TRBV4-3 combines with J gene TRBJ1-1; the D gene is possibly TRBD1 (6 bases). This CDR3 contains 16 residues. The germline CDR1 and CDR2 sequences are LGHNA and YSLEER. With 3 bases removed from V and 1 base from J, the gap between germline ends came to 15 bases. The CDR3 nucleotides are TGCGCCAGCAGCCAGACGCCGGGACAATGGAACACTGAAGCTTTCTTT. It specifies CASSQTPGQWNTEAFF.

The J gene is TRBJ2-7, the V gene TRBV6-1, with D tentatively TRBD1 (8 bases). Germline lookup yields CDR1 MNHNS and CDR2 SASEGT. V lost 2 bases to trimming and J lost 4 bases, with 21 bases between them. This CDR3 has 17 residues. Here the CDR3 DNA reads TGTGCCAGCAGTGAAACAACAGGGGGAGGGGGGGGATACGAGCAGTACTTC. This sequence encodes CASSETTGGGGGYEQYF.

The chain joins TRBV5-1 to TRBJ1-1; possibly TRBD1 for D (6 bases). The V and J ends lost 4 bases and 0 bases respectively, with 7 bases between them. CDR3 length: 13 residues. Germline V lookup: CDR1 SGHRS, CDR2 YFSETQ. The CDR3 DNA is TGCGCCAGCAGCCGACAGGTGAACACTGAAGCTTTCTTT. This translates into CASSRQVNTEAFF. Full variable domain (remainder filled in from reference TRBV5-1 and TRBJ1-1): KAGVTQTPRYLIKTRGQQVTLSCSPISGHRSVSWYQQTPGQGLQFLFEYFSETQRNKGNFPGRFSGRQFSNSRSEMNVSTLELGDSALYLCASSRQVNTEAFFGQGTRLTVV.

CDR3 region: CASSLGTGFSYEQYF. The CDR3 nucleotides are TGCGCCAGCAGCTTGGGAACAGGTTTCTCCTACGAGCAGTACTTC. The V gene is TRBV5-1, the J gene TRBJ2-7; a weak D match, TRBD1 (5 bases). Trimming took off 0 bases at V and 0 bases at J, with 10 bases between the two ends. Looked up from germline, CDR1 is SGHRS and CDR2 is YFSETQ. This CDR3 has 15 residues.

The V gene is TRBV15, the J gene TRBJ2-3, with D uncertain. Per germline, CDR1 LNHNV and CDR2 YYDKDF (reference sequence). Trimming left V 1 base short and J 5 bases short, with 13 bases between. This CDR3 spans 15 amino acids. The chain's CDR3 is CATSRVPRIGDTQYF. CDR3 DNA sequence: TGTGCCACCAGCAGAGTCCCGAGGATAGGAGATACGCAGTATTTT.

The V and J genes are TRBV6-6 and TRBJ1-4; possible D gene TRBD1, 5 bases. The ends were cut back, 5 bases at V and 1 base at J, with 14 bases in the middle. This CDR3 region has 16 residues. The germline V gene encodes CDR1 MNHNY and CDR2 SVGAGI (reference sequence). CDR3 sequence (DNA): TGTGCCAGCAGTGTCCGGGGGAGGGGAACTAATGAAAAACTGTTTTTT. This translates into CASSVRGRGTNEKLFF.

This clone was counted only a few times. This chain connects TRBV2 to TRBJ2-5, with unresolved D. V was trimmed by 8 bases and J by 0 bases, leaving 10 bases between them. Germline CDR1 is SNHLY and CDR2 is FYNNEI. This CDR3 has 13 amino acids. For the CDR3, the DNA is TGTGCCAGCGAAGAACTTAACCAAGAGACCCAGTACTTC. Translating gives CASEELNQETQYF.

With respect to this clone: The DNA is omitted, as the CDR3 cannot be located on it reliably, and the CDR3 follows TCRdb's listing. The rearrangement uses TRBV7-2 and TRBJ2-7; TRBD1 is taken as the D call from the table, unchecked against the DNA. The CDR3 has 13 residues if both end residues are counted. Germline CDR1 reads SGHTA; CDR2 reads FQGNSA. The CDR3 spells CASSLVGTGNSSF.

The gene calls are TRBV4-2 and TRBJ1-2, with TRBD1 matching 9 bases. CDR1 and CDR2 from the germline V gene are LGHNA and YNFKEQ. The CDR3 loop spans 16 amino acids. The V and J ends lost 0 bases and 1 base, in that order; junction bases with no gene match: 3. The CDR3 protein is CASSQEQGALNYGYTF. The CDR3 region has the DNA TGTGCCAGCAGCCAAGAACAGGGGGCGCTTAACTATGGCTACACCTTC.

By share, this clone counts as medium-sized. The rearrangement uses TRBV6-4 and TRBJ2-2, with unresolved D. The CDR3 runs 13 residues. The germline V and J ends were trimmed by 6 bases and 4 bases, with 9 bases remaining between them. Per germline, CDR1 MRHNA and CDR2 SNTAGT. This CDR3 is CASSLLSTGELFF. The CDR3, as DNA: TGTGCCAGCAGCCTGTTGAGCACCGGGGAGCTGTTTTTT.

J is TRBJ1-6 and V is TRBV6-1; D not resolved. The CDR3 is made up of 13 amino acids. V was cut by 11 bases and J by 7 bases, with 15 bases left in between. Germline CDR1 reads MNHNS; CDR2 reads SASEGT. CDR3 sequence (DNA): TGTGCCGGAAAAAGGGAGACGAATTCACCCCTCCACTTT. Residues: CAGKRETNSPLHF.

The rearrangement links TRBV7-8 to TRBJ1-6; D not resolved. CDR1 and CDR2 (germline): SGHVS, FQNEAQ. This CDR3 region has 19 residues. V lost 1 base to trimming and J lost 7 bases, with 23 bases between them. The CDR3 region is CASSLDYLPLDLYNSPLHF. The CDR3 bases are TGTGCCAGCAGCTTAGACTACTTACCCCTTGACCTATACAATTCACCCCTCCACTTT.